This entry is about one T cell receptor beta chain. This entry is derived from a study of control samples from healthy donors and cancer patients. The V and J ends lost 1 base and 5 bases, in that order; junction bases with no gene match: 14. Per the germline V gene, CDR1 is SGHAT and CDR2 is FQNNGV. This CDR3 has 18 amino acids. The table came from immunoSEQ multiplex PCR; TCRdb's copy has only in-frame clones and leaves some out. Altogether about 150,000 clones are present, under 95% being singletons, with the ten largest covering about 1.5%. The rearrangement uses TRBV11-2 and TRBJ2-7; 10 bases fit TRBD1. This receptor was taken from a woman younger than 35 in good health. The sequenced material came from blood. The CDR3 sequence: CASSLGGGWDRGWHEQYF. The CDR3, as DNA: TGTGCCAGCAGCTTAGGAGGGGGGTGGGACAGGGGTTGGCACGAGCAGTACTTC.